A selection of T cell receptor beta chains follows, all from one sample in a study of blood T cells in healthy people across ages. TCRdb independently ran MiXCR on the 5' RACE reads; one entry per CDR3 protein. In the table there are about 640,000 distinct CDR3 sequences, under 70% of which are singletons. Sequencing was performed on blood. The receptors stem from a man aged 55 to 70 in good health. Each CDR3 is given with its conserved first and last residue. A D gene is named only where the DNA matches it firmly. Part of the rows lack a size; the others show once, few, many or a class for expanded clones.

v_gene	j_gene	abundance	d_gene	CDR3aa	CDR3nt
TRBV6-6	TRBJ1-2	NA	NA	CASTGVRYGYTF	TGTGCCAGCACGGGCGTTCGCTATGGCTACACCTTC
TRBV5-1	TRBJ2-7	few	TRBD2	CASSLIGGAGYEQYF	TGCGCCAGCAGCCTGATCGGGGGGGCTGGTTACGAGCAGTACTTC
TRBV2	TRBJ2-5	few	NA	CASRLEGATQYF	TGTGCCAGCCGACTAGAAGGAGCGACCCAGTACTTC
TRBV10-3	TRBJ2-7	once	NA	CAISGTELFNEQYF	TGTGCCATCAGTGGGACAGAGCTATTCAACGAGCAGTACTTC
TRBV28	TRBJ1-5	NA	TRBD1	CASTVRGQGKPQHF	TGTGCCAGCACCGTAAGGGGACAGGGAAAGCCCCAGCATTTT
TRBV9	TRBJ2-1	few	TRBD2	CASSSTSGGPNEQFF	TGTGCCAGCAGCTCGACTAGCGGGGGGCCCAATGAGCAGTTCTTC
TRBV6-1	TRBJ2-3	many	TRBD2	CASSAGLTSGNSADTQYF	TGTGCCAGCAGTGCGGGTCTGACTAGCGGGAATTCCGCAGATACGCAGTATTTT
TRBV7-9	TRBJ2-7	NA	NA	CASSPGRTAGNQYF	TGTGCCAGCAGCCCCGGTCGGACCGCGGGAAACCAGTACTTC
TRBV29-1	TRBJ2-1	NA	NA	CSVSRDIEQFF	TGCAGCGTATCCCGGGACATCGAGCAGTTCTTC
TRBV5-1	TRBJ1-1	once	NA	CASRSTRNTEAFF	TGCGCCAGCAGAAGCACAAGGAACACTGAAGCTTTCTTT
TRBV4-2	TRBJ2-2	NA	TRBD2	CASSLGLAGDLGYSGELFF	TGTGCCAGCAGCCTGGGACTAGCGGGGGATCTCGGATACTCCGGGGAGCTGTTTTTT
TRBV24-1	TRBJ2-1	NA	NA	CATTTSHNNEQFF	TGTGCCACCACTACTAGCCACAACAATGAGCAGTTCTTC
TRBV12-3/TRBV12-4	TRBJ2-3	NA	TRBD1	CASSSGQGDSYTDTQYF	TGTGCCAGCAGTTCGGGACAGGGGGACTCTTATACAGATACGCAGTATTTT
TRBV5-4	TRBJ1-2	NA	NA	CASHDRNYGYTF	TGTGCCAGCCACGACAGAAACTATGGCTACACCTTC
TRBV27	TRBJ2-1	NA	TRBD2	CASQTSGGASSLVQFF	TGTGCCAGTCAGACTAGCGGGGGGGCCTCTTCTTTGGTGCAGTTCTTC
TRBV5-1	TRBJ1-2	NA	TRBD1	CASSFDRAGYTF	TGCGCCAGCAGCTTCGACAGGGCTGGCTATACCTTC
TRBV5-5	TRBJ2-2	once	TRBD1	CASSFEAVRGHTGELFF	TGTGCCAGCAGCTTCGAGGCCGTCAGGGGGCACACCGGGGAGCTGTTTTTT
TRBV20-1	TRBJ1-3	NA	TRBD1	CSASPSGTAFPGNTIYF	TGCAGTGCTAGTCCCTCCGGGACAGCATTTCCTGGAAACACCATATATTTT
TRBV20-1	TRBJ1-2	NA	TRBD1	CSAQRTGAYGYTF	TGCAGTGCCCAGAGGACAGGGGCCTATGGCTACACCTTC
TRBV20-1	TRBJ1-2	many	TRBD1	CSAQQGYGYTF	TGCAGTGCCCAACAGGGGTATGGCTACACCTTC
TRBV5-1	TRBJ1-2	few	TRBD1	CASSLEGQGESGGYTF	TGCGCCAGCAGCTTGGAAGGACAGGGCGAGTCCGGGGGCTACACCTTC
TRBV6-1	TRBJ2-5	NA	NA	CAGSIDHYQETQYF	TGTGCCGGCAGTATAGACCACTACCAAGAGACCCAGTACTTC
TRBV6-5	TRBJ1-2	NA	TRBD1	CASSFGQEAEGYTF	TGTGCCAGCAGTTTTGGACAGGAGGCAGAGGGCTACACCTTC
TRBV18	TRBJ2-5	few	TRBD2	CASSPTSGDETQYF	TGTGCCAGCTCACCTACTAGCGGGGATGAGACCCAGTACTTC
TRBV4-1	TRBJ2-1	NA	NA	CASSQDGSVSYNEQFF	TGCGCCAGCAGCCAAGATGGGTCTGTCTCCTACAATGAGCAGTTCTTC
TRBV12-3/TRBV12-4	TRBJ2-2	NA	NA	CASSLPSGTHTGELFF	TGTGCCAGCAGTTTACCTTCCGGGACCCACACCGGGGAGCTGTTTTTT
TRBV6-5	TRBJ1-2	NA	TRBD1	CASSRTGVDGYTF	TGTGCCAGCAGCCGCACAGGGGTGGATGGCTACACCTTC